What follows describes a single TCR beta chain. This sample was taken from a study of CD8 T cells in Susac syndrome. RNA totalling about 0.45 to 1 ug underwent reverse transcription with random hexamers. The CDR3 of TCR beta was amplified by immunoSEQ multiplex PCR across 54 Vbeta and 13 Jbeta. Via MiXCR, TCRdb re-called the immunoSEQ multiplex PCR reads, giving one row per CDR3 protein. The sample consists of some 120,000 distinct CDR3 sequences, more than 90% of them appearing once. The V gene lost 3 bases and the J gene lost 6 bases, with 14 bases spanning the gap. The CDR3 totals 14 residues. Per the germline V gene, CDR1 is MNHEY and CDR2 is SMNVEV (reference sequence). Sequencing of TCR beta covered CD8+ and CD4+ T cells obtained from blood. Isolation of CD8+ and CD4+ T cells was performed negatively, whereas enrichment of TEMRA cells was done by FACS.

The rearrangement uses TRBV27 and TRBJ1-1, with a weak D call TRBD1 (6 bases). This receptor was obtained from a human donor in good health. Sequenced sample: CD4+ T cells from PBMCs. CDR3 in amino acids: CASSFGQGTSEAFF. The CDR3 bases are TGTGCCAGCAGTTTTGGGCAGGGGACTTCTGAAGCTTTCTTT.